Listed below are T cell receptor beta chains from one sample, sequenced in a study of blood T cell repertoires in COVID-19. The repertoire was sequenced with immunoSEQ multiplex PCR; TCRdb's copy has only in-frame clones and lacks some. Of 150,000 to 200,000 clones listed, around 86% are singletons. Sequencing was carried out using peripheral blood. Receptors originate from a woman of 80 years or more in a cohort sampled during active or convalescent COVID-19. CDR3s leave out the opening cysteine and the closing phenylalanine or tryptophan.

j_gene: TRBJ1-5; v_gene: TRBV7-8; CDR3aa: ASSFDRGGQPQH
j_gene: TRBJ1-3; v_gene: TRBV12-3/TRBV12-4; CDR3aa: ASSKREGNTIY
j_gene: TRBJ2-2; v_gene: TRBV5-1; CDR3aa: ASSLDSSNTGELF
j_gene: TRBJ2-2; v_gene: TRBV6-1; CDR3aa: ASSDVRPNTGELF
j_gene: TRBJ2-2; v_gene: TRBV5-8; CDR3aa: ASSLNLVNTGELF
j_gene: TRBJ1-6; v_gene: TRBV5-5; CDR3aa: ASSLLTQGGDSPLH
j_gene: TRBJ2-5; v_gene: TRBV4-3; CDR3aa: ASSQGGLAGKETQY
j_gene: TRBJ1-2; v_gene: TRBV19; CDR3aa: ASSSRRGPEGYT
j_gene: TRBJ2-2; v_gene: TRBV29-1; CDR3aa: SVSPGRTGELF
j_gene: TRBJ1-2; v_gene: TRBV5-1; CDR3aa: ASSKDRVNGYT
j_gene: TRBJ1-2; v_gene: TRBV6-1; CDR3aa: ASSERGTGLLSNYGYT
j_gene: TRBJ2-1; v_gene: TRBV5-8; CDR3aa: ASSFSGNEQF
j_gene: TRBJ1-3; v_gene: TRBV6-6; CDR3aa: ASSYTGGSGNTIY
j_gene: TRBJ2-1; v_gene: TRBV27; CDR3aa: ASSFPGGFEQF
j_gene: TRBJ1-1; v_gene: TRBV12-3/TRBV12-4; CDR3aa: ASSSMTGGAF
j_gene: TRBJ1-1; v_gene: TRBV3-1/TRBV3-2; CDR3aa: ASSLSNRGSNTEAF
j_gene: TRBJ2-3; v_gene: TRBV11-2; CDR3aa: ASSPGSGQGIDTQY
j_gene: TRBJ2-1; v_gene: TRBV5-6; CDR3aa: ASIGLAGGPYNEQF
j_gene: TRBJ1-2; v_gene: TRBV18; CDR3aa: ASSPPRTGWNYGYT
j_gene: TRBJ1-1; v_gene: TRBV29-1; CDR3aa: SVAQGQNTEAF
j_gene: TRBJ1-2; v_gene: TRBV3-1/TRBV3-2; CDR3aa: ASSQVSLNYGYT
j_gene: TRBJ1-5; v_gene: TRBV7-9; CDR3aa: ASSLAIGRGGPQH
j_gene: TRBJ1-1; v_gene: TRBV5-1; CDR3aa: ASSFGGTAF
j_gene: TRBJ2-5; v_gene: TRBV5-8; CDR3aa: ASRTGFQKETQY
j_gene: TRBJ2-3; v_gene: TRBV2; CDR3aa: ASSTGQSTDTQY
j_gene: TRBJ2-1; v_gene: TRBV18; CDR3aa: ASSPQSLYNEQF
j_gene: TRBJ1-2; v_gene: TRBV7-2; CDR3aa: ASSPDRGHGYT